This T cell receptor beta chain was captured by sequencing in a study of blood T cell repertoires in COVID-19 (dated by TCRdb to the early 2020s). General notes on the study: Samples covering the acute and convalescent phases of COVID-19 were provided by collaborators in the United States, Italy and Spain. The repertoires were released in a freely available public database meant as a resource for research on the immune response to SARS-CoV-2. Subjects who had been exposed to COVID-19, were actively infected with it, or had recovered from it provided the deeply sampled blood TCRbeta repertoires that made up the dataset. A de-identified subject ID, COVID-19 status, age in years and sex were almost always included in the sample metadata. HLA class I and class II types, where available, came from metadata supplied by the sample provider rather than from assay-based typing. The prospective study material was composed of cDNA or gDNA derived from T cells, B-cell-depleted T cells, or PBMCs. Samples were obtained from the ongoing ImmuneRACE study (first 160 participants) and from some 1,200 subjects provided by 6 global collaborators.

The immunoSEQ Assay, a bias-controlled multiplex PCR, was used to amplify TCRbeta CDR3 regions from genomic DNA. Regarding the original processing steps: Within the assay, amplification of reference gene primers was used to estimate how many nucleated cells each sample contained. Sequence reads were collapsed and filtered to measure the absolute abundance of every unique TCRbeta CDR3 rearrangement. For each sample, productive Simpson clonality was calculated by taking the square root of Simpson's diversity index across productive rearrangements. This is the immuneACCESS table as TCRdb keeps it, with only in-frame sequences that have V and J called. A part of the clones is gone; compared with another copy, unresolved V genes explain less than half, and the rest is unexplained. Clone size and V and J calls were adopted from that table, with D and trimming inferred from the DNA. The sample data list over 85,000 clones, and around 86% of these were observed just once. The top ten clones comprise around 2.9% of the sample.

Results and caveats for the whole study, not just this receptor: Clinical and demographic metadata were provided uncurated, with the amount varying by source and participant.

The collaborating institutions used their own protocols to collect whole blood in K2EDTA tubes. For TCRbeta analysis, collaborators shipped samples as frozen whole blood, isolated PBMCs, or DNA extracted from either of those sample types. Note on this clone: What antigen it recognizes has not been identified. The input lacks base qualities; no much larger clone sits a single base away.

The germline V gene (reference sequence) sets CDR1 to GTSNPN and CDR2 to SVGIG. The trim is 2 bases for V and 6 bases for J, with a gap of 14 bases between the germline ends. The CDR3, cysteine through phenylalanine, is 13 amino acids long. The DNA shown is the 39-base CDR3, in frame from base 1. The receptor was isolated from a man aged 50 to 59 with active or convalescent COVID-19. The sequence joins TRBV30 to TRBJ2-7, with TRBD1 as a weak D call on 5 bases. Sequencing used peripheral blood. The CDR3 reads CAWSIQGFSEQYF. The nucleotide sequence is TGTGCCTGGAGTATCCAGGGATTTTCCGAGCAGTACTTC.